These 26 T cell receptor beta chains were sequenced from one sample in a study of vaccination and CD4 T cells after COVID-19. Once obtained from cultured CD4+ T cells, the DNA was sequenced using the Oncomine TCR Beta short-read assay. TCRdb fed the PCR reads into MiXCR, producing one record per CDR3 protein. The data contain about 6,700 distinct CDR3 sequences, roughly 30% of them singletons. Treatment indicated: roughly 10-day PBMC culture with coronavirus spike peptide pools or control peptides (ViraFEST assay). CD4+ T cells of the unexposed donor were collected before the COVID-19 pandemic (2011-2018). Their antigen targets remain unknown. The sequencing sample was made of CD4+ T cells from blood, cultured in vitro. The receptors were sampled from a human donor in good health.

The CDR3 reads CASSPPTGHTEAFF. The DNA for the CDR3 is TGTGCCAGCTCACCACCGACAGGGCACACTGAAGCTTTCTTT. This rearrangement joins TRBV18 to TRBJ1-1; 7 bases align to TRBD1. The ends lost 0 bases at V and 3 bases at J; junction bases unmatched: 1. Germline CDR1 and CDR2: KGHSH and LQKENI. There are 14 residues in the CDR3.

This clonotype has just a few counts. The chain employs TRBV6-1 and TRBJ1-5, with no clear D. This CDR3 contains 14 residues. V lost 7 bases to trimming and J lost 0 bases, with 10 bases between them. Germline loops: CDR1 MNHNS, CDR2 SASEGT. The CDR3 sequence is CASKRTVSNQPQHF. The CDR3 nucleotides read TGTGCCAGCAAGAGGACCGTTAGCAATCAGCCCCAGCATTTT.

A few counts support this clonotype. The V gene is TRBV10-2, the J gene TRBJ1-6; D is uncertain. Per germline, CDR1 WSHSY and CDR2 SAAADI. The CDR3 consists of 17 residues. V lost 3 bases, J lost 6 bases, and 18 bases lay in between. The CDR3 loop reads CASSEGVLRRLNSPLHF. Written as DNA, the CDR3 is TGCGCCAGCAGTGAAGGAGTCTTGAGACGGCTTAATTCACCCCTCCACTTT.

This clonotype has just a few counts. The chain is built from TRBV20-1 and TRBJ1-1; D is perhaps TRBD1 (6 bases). The ends were cut back, 5 bases at V and 1 base at J, with 11 bases in the middle. The CDR3 length is 13 residues. CDR1 and CDR2 (germline): DFQATT, SNEGSKA (reference sequence). In nucleotides, the CDR3 is TGCAGTGCTTGGCAGACAGGGAACACTGAAGCTTTCTTT. Protein: CSAWQTGNTEAFF.

Only a few counts were recorded for this clonotype. The chain has TRBV6-1 and TRBJ1-2; TRBD1 might be the D (6 bases). Per the germline V gene, CDR1 is MNHNS and CDR2 is SASEGT. The V and J ends lost 0 bases and 4 bases respectively, with 15 bases between them. The CDR3 contains 16 residues. CDR3 nucleotides: TGTGCCAGCAGTGAAGCTATCTCAGGGGTTGGCTATGGCTACACCTTC. Translating gives CASSEAISGVGYGYTF.

This clonotype was recorded a few times. The rearrangement links TRBV6-2 or TRBV6-3 to TRBJ2-2, with D tentatively TRBD2 (6 bases). The ends were cut back, 0 bases at V and 3 bases at J, with 14 bases in the middle. This CDR3 comprises 17 residues. The germline gives CDR1 MNHEY, CDR2 SVGEGT. DNA of the CDR3: TGTGCCAGCAGTTACTCGAGGAGGGAGGTGGACACCGGGGAGCTGTTTTTT. Protein: CASSYSRREVDTGELFF.

In its sample, this clonotype was seen a few times. The chain has TRBV7-9 and TRBJ1-2; a possible D gene is TRBD1 (5 bases). Trimming stripped 6 bases from V and 8 bases from J, with 19 bases between. CDR1 SEHNR and CDR2 FQNEAQ come from the germline V gene (reference sequence). The CDR3 contains 14 residues. CDR3 residues: CASRQGEGKFGYTF. The DNA for the CDR3 is TGTGCCAGCAGGCAAGGGGAGGGGAAGTTCGGCTACACCTTC.

This clonotype has a handful of counts. V and J are TRBV6-5 and TRBJ1-2; D might be TRBD1 (5 bases). Germline V gives CDR1 MNHEY, CDR2 SVGAGI. The CDR3 is 13 amino acids. The V end was cut by 4 bases, the J end by 3 bases, with 9 bases between. The CDR3 DNA is TGTGCCAGCAGTTCAGGGTCGGACTATGGCTACACCTTC. Translation gives CASSSGSDYGYTF.

There are a few counts of this clonotype. The chain uses TRBV20-1 and TRBJ2-3; D is unresolved. Germline CDR1 DFQATT, CDR2 SNEGSKA (reference sequence). V shed 2 bases and J shed 2 bases, with 2 bases lying between them. The CDR3 totals 11 residues. The CDR3 DNA follows: TGCAGTGCTAGAATCACAGATACGCAGTATTTT. Translated, it gives CSARITDTQYF.

The genes are TRBV6-1 and TRBJ2-7; no clear D. V lost 4 bases and J lost 0, with 7 bases in between. This CDR3 is built from 13 residues. Germline CDR1 and CDR2: MNHNS and SASEGT. The chain's CDR3 is CASSAVSSYEQYF. CDR3 sequence (DNA): TGTGCCAGCAGTGCAGTAAGCTCCTACGAGCAGTACTTC.

A note on this clonotype: A junction end diverges from the germline sequence, so it may reflect a read error. The rearrangement links TRBV5-4 to TRBJ1-5; tentative D call: TRBD1 (5 bases). The CDR3 is 15 residues long. The germline V gene has CDR1 SGHNT and CDR2 YYREEE (reference sequence). The CDR3 protein is CASSQDGGGRQPQHF. As DNA, the CDR3 is TGCGCCAGCAGCCAAGACGGGGGAGGGCGTCAGCCCCAGCATTTT.

This clonotype was seen more than once but under ten times. CDR3 DNA: TGCAGTGCTAGACGAGGGGGACAAGAGACCCAGTACTTC. It yields the protein CSARRGGQETQYF. The chain is built from TRBV20-1 and TRBJ2-5, with D perhaps TRBD1 (6 bases). Germline lookup yields CDR1 DFQATT and CDR2 SNEGSKA (reference sequence). V was cut by 2 bases and J by 2 bases, with 9 bases left in between. This CDR3 region has 13 residues.

CDR3 bases: TGTGCCAGCTCAGCCGCGGGAGGTATAGAGACCCAGTACTTC. Translating it yields CASSAAGGIETQYF. The rearrangement uses TRBV18 and TRBJ2-5; 8 bases map to TRBD2. Germline-derived CDR1 and CDR2 are KGHSH and LQKENI. The CDR3 has 14 residues. V dropped 5 bases and J dropped 4; count of bases not matched to a gene: 6.

This clonotype was recorded a few times. The rearrangement uses TRBV28 and TRBJ2-7; TRBD1 matches 7 bases. J gave up 3 bases and V 6 bases, and 11 bases lay outside the gene matches. This CDR3 is built from 15 residues. The germline CDR1 and CDR2 sequences are MDHEN and SYDVKM. The CDR3 loop is CASSHKGAANYEQYF. CDR3 nucleotide sequence: TGTGCCAGCAGCCACAAGGGGGCCGCAAACTACGAGCAGTACTTC.

This clonotype has just one count. The chain links TRBV6-1 to TRBJ2-7, with 10 bases matching TRBD1. The V gene end was trimmed by 8 bases and the J gene end by 2 bases; junction bases not matched to a gene: 12. The CDR3 totals 16 residues. Germline V gene sequence: CDR1 MNHNS, CDR2 SASEGT. The CDR3 loop is CASHPIRTGGTYEQYF. DNA of the CDR3: TGTGCCAGCCACCCGATCCGGACAGGGGGAACCTACGAGCAGTACTTC.

The table lists this clonotype with a few counts. The chain carries TRBV20-1 and TRBJ1-2; tentatively, D is TRBD1 (5 bases). This CDR3 region has 15 residues. Germline values: CDR1 DFQATT, CDR2 SNEGSKA (reference sequence). Trimming removed 0 bases from V and 2 bases from J, with 13 bases in between. The CDR3 here is CSARDLLGQNYGYTF. Here the CDR3 DNA reads TGCAGTGCTAGAGATCTCCTGGGGCAAAACTATGGCTACACCTTC.

This clonotype occurred a few times. CDR3 sequence (DNA): TGTGCCAGCAGCAGAGGAGAAATGGCGGAGCCCCAGCATTTT. As protein: CASSRGEMAEPQHF. The V call is TRBV27, the J call TRBJ1-5; D gene ambiguous. The CDR3 has 14 residues. Germline CDR1 reads MNHEY; CDR2 reads SMNVEV (reference sequence). Trimming cost V 6 bases and J 8 bases, with 17 bases left between them.

The chain employs TRBV28 and TRBJ1-1, with 8 bases fitting TRBD1. CDR1 and CDR2 from the germline V gene are MDHEN and SYDVKM. Trimming at V came to 6 bases and at J to 8 bases, leaving 14 bases not matched to a gene. The length of the CDR3 is 15 residues. The CDR3 protein is CASRHGRLDRAEAFF. DNA of the CDR3: TGTGCCAGCAGACACGGAAGATTGGACAGGGCGGAAGCTTTCTTT.

The V gene is TRBV12-3 or TRBV12-4, the J gene TRBJ2-5; no firm D call. The CDR3 has 15 residues. V lost 1 base and J 2 bases, leaving 11 bases between the germline ends. The CDR3 DNA sequence: TGTGCCAGCAGTTTAGAGGCCACGCAGCAAGAGACCCAGTACTTC. Its protein product is CASSLEATQQETQYF.

The rearrangement links TRBV7-9 to TRBJ2-2; 13 bases are a match to TRBD2. This CDR3 region has 16 residues. CDR1 SEHNR and CDR2 FQNEAQ come from the germline V gene (reference sequence). After removal of 5 bases from V and 4 bases from J, the junction contained 4 bases not matched to a gene. The CDR3 nucleotides read TGTGCCAGCAGCAACCGACTAGCGGGAGGCACCGGGGAGCTGTTTTTT. Protein sequence: CASSNRLAGGTGELFF.

The chain employs TRBV21-1 and TRBJ2-1; the D segment call TRBD1 is taken from the table without a DNA check. TRBV21-1 is assigned pseudogene status. The CDR3 is made up of 14 amino acids. The CDR3 here is CASSARGGTNEQFF. For the CDR3, the DNA is TGTGCCAGCAGCGCCCGAGGGGGGACCAATGAGCAGTTCTTC.

This clonotype has only one observation. The chain employs TRBV5-1 and TRBJ2-1, with TRBD2 matching over 11 bases. Unmatched junction bases numbered 4, after V lost 0 bases and J lost 8 bases. Germline CDR1 and CDR2: SGHRS and YFSETQ. This CDR3 is built from 15 residues. This CDR3 is CASSLGSGRADEQFF. The CDR3 DNA reads as TGCGCCAGCAGCTTGGGTAGCGGGAGGGCCGATGAGCAGTTCTTC.

This clonotype is termed medium-sized. The V and J genes are TRBV19 and TRBJ1-5, with unresolved D. There are 13 residues in the CDR3. Looked up from germline, CDR1 is LNHDA and CDR2 is SQIVND (reference sequence). V lost 2 bases, J lost 9 bases, and 11 bases lay in between. The CDR3 here is CASSIKAGRPQHF. The CDR3 DNA reads TGTGCCAGTAGTATAAAGGCCGGTCGGCCCCAGCATTTT.

The CDR3, as DNA: TGTGCCAGCAGCTTATTAAGCAGTAGAACGACTGGAAACACCATATATTTT. Translated, it gives CASSLLSSRTTGNTIYF. The J gene is TRBJ1-3, the V gene TRBV7-6; D ambiguous. V was pared by 2 bases and J by 2 bases, with 16 bases between. Germline V gene lookup returns CDR1 SGHVS and CDR2 FNYEAQ. This CDR3 is built from 17 residues.

The chain employs TRBV28 and TRBJ2-7; 7 bases map to TRBD2. The CDR3 sequence is 15 residues long. Germline assignment: CDR1 MDHEN and CDR2 SYDVKM. V shed 5 bases, J shed 5 bases, and the junction held 12 bases outside the gene matches. The CDR3 sequence: CASSPSGALWNEQYF. The CDR3 region has the DNA TGTGCCAGCAGTCCCAGCGGGGCCCTTTGGAACGAGCAGTACTTC.

This sequence joins TRBV20-1 and TRBJ2-7; possible D gene TRBD2, 6 bases. Per germline, CDR1 DFQATT and CDR2 SNEGSKA (reference sequence). The ends were cut back, 3 bases at V and 5 bases at J, with 17 bases in the middle. The CDR3 runs to 14 residues. The CDR3 DNA follows: TGCAGTGCTAGGGAAGGACGCGGACTAAACGAGCAGTACTTC. It encodes CSAREGRGLNEQYF.